These 26 T cell receptor beta chains were sequenced from one sample in a study of T cell repertoires in cytomegalovirus infection. Antigens of these TCRs are unknown. TCRdb independently ran MiXCR on the reads; one entry per CDR3 protein. The sample holds approximately 100,000 distinct CDR3 sequences, around 28% seen once. The input for sequencing was CD8+ T cells from cultured PBMCs, taken from culture after CMV antigen stimulation. These receptors were obtained from a human donor in good health (CMV status not recorded). Some clones in this sample may be carry-over from other donors' samples.

This clonotype has a count of ten or more. The chain combines TRBV12-3 or TRBV12-4 with TRBJ2-1, with D possibly TRBD1 on 6 matching bases. V lost 5 bases and J lost 5, with 19 bases in between. The CDR3 contains 16 residues. The CDR3 bases are TGTGCCAGCAGTACCCTACAGGGCGATGGGAACAATGAGCAGTTCTTC. It translates to CASSTLQGDGNNEQFF.

Ten or more counts support this clonotype. V and J are TRBV7-6 and TRBJ2-5; 7 nucleotides match TRBD1. J was trimmed by 5 bases and V by 0 bases; bases with no gene match: 3. This CDR3 has 14 residues. CDR1 is SGHVS and CDR2 is FNYEAQ in the germline V gene. The CDR3 reads CASSLATGLETQYF. CDR3 coding DNA: TGTGCCAGCAGCTTAGCGACAGGGCTGGAGACCCAGTACTTC. The full variable domain, with the rest looked up from reference TRBV7-6 and TRBJ2-5, is GAGVSQSPRYKVTKRGQDVALRCDPISGHVSLYWYRQALGQGPEFLTYFNYEAQQDKSGLPNDRFSAERPEGSISTLTIQRTEQRDSAMYRCASSLATGLETQYFGPGTRLLVL.

CDR3 in DNA: TGTGCCAGTAGTTGGGGGACAGGCCTGAACACTGAAGCTTTCTTT. Translation: CASSWGTGLNTEAFF. The chain carries TRBV19 and TRBJ1-1; 8 nucleotides match TRBD1. The V gene end was trimmed by 5 bases and the J gene end by 0 bases; junction bases not matched to a gene: 5. Germline values: CDR1 LNHDA, CDR2 SQIVND (reference sequence). This CDR3 contains 15 residues. Full variable domain (outside the CDR3, taken from reference TRBV19 and TRBJ1-1): DGGITQSPKYLFRKEGQNVTLSCEQNLNHDAMYWYRQDPGQGLRLIYYSQIVNDFQKGDIAEGYSVSREKKESFPLTVTSAQKNPTAFYLCASSWGTGLNTEAFFGQGTRLTVV.

The CDR3 DNA follows: TGTGCCAGCAGTTACTCCGCAGGCGCCAGCAGGGTGAACACTGAAGCTTTCTTT. It translates to CASSYSAGASRVNTEAFF. The rearrangement uses TRBV6-6 and TRBJ1-1, with D possibly matching TRBD1 (5 bases). The germline CDR1 and CDR2 sequences are MNHNY and SVGAGI (reference sequence). V was clipped by 0 bases and J by 0 bases, with 17 bases between them. The CDR3 covers 18 residues.

This clonotype came up many times. The CDR3, as DNA: TGTGCCAGCAGCGGTAGCGCCTCCAATGAGCAGTTCTTC. Protein: CASSGSASNEQFF. V and J are TRBV9 and TRBJ2-1, with D perhaps matching TRBD2 (5 bases). The V gene's germline CDR1 is SGDLS and CDR2 YYNGEE. The CDR3 runs 13 residues. Trimming removed 3 bases from V and 6 bases from J, with 10 bases in between.

The gene calls are TRBV12-3 or TRBV12-4 and TRBJ2-5; possible D gene TRBD1, 5 bases. Trimming shortened V by 6 bases and J by 1 base, and 18 bases separated the two germline ends. The CDR3 has 16 amino acids. The CDR3 protein is CASRRQARGPQETQYF. The CDR3 bases are TGTGCCAGCAGGCGGCAAGCTAGGGGCCCCCAAGAGACCCAGTACTTC.

This clonotype was observed at least ten times. The chain carries TRBV7-9 and TRBJ2-1; the match to TRBD2 covers 12 bases. Germline values: CDR1 SEHNR, CDR2 FQNEAQ (reference sequence). The CDR3 totals 17 residues. V gave up 5 bases and J gave up 4 bases; unmatched junction bases: 9. DNA for the CDR3: TGTGCCAGCAGCCCCCTCCTAGCGGGGGGGCATTACAATGAGCAGTTCTTC. Its protein is CASSPLLAGGHYNEQFF.

This chain links TRBV27 with TRBJ1-1; possibly TRBD1 for D (6 bases). The V and J ends lost 8 bases and 0 bases respectively, with 16 bases between them. The CDR3 loop spans 15 amino acids. Germline loops: CDR1 MNHEY, CDR2 SMNVEV (reference sequence). CDR3 region: CASRDILSVNTEAFF. In DNA form, the CDR3 reads TGTGCCAGCCGGGACATCCTCTCTGTGAACACTGAAGCTTTCTTT.

The chain links TRBV6-6 to TRBJ1-5, with TRBD1 matching 12 bases. V trimming: 5 bases; J trimming: 0 bases; junction bases outside the gene matches: 17. This CDR3 spans 21 amino acids. CDR1 and CDR2 from the germline V gene are MNHNY and SVGAGI (reference sequence). The CDR3 reads CASSTGTGGDPQNYSNQPQHF. CDR3 DNA sequence: TGTGCCAGCAGTACAGGGACAGGGGGCGATCCCCAAAATTATAGCAATCAGCCCCAGCATTTT.

The sample holds many counts of this clonotype. The chain uses TRBV27 and TRBJ1-1; 8 nucleotides match TRBD1. V dropped 5 bases and J dropped 5; count of bases not matched to a gene: 7. CDR3 length: 14 residues. Germline CDR1 reads MNHEY; CDR2 reads SMNVEV (reference sequence). DNA for the CDR3: TGTGCCAGCAGTAACCTCAGGGGGCGAACTGAAGCTTTCTTT. Translated, it gives CASSNLRGRTEAFF.

This clonotype was counted ten times or more. The chain has TRBV20-1 and TRBJ2-3; D is ambiguous. CDR1 DFQATT and CDR2 SNEGSKA come from the germline V gene (reference sequence). V lost 3 bases, J lost 2 bases, and 12 bases lay in between. The CDR3 contains 14 residues. CDR3 sequence reads: CSASGSVDTDTQYF. CDR3 nucleotide sequence: TGCAGTGCTAGCGGCAGTGTCGACACAGATACGCAGTATTTT.

This clonotype was counted only a few times. The chain joins TRBV2 to TRBJ2-5; TRBD2 agrees at 9 bases. CDR3 length: 15 residues. Losses at the gene ends were 10 bases for V and 6 bases for J; bases not matched to a gene: 15. Germline lookup yields CDR1 SNHLY and CDR2 FYNNEI. This chain's CDR3 is CATPQGGGASKTQYF. The DNA for the CDR3 is TGTGCCACCCCGCAGGGCGGGGGGGCATCTAAGACCCAGTACTTC. The full variable domain, completed using reference TRBV2 and TRBJ2-5, is EPEVTQTPSHQVTQMGQEVILRCVPISNHLYFYWYRQILGQKVEFLVSFYNNEISEKSEIFDDQFSVERPDGSNFTLKIRSTKLEDSAMYFCATPQGGGASKTQYFGPGTRLLVL.

The J gene is TRBJ2-3, the V gene TRBV19; 8 bases align to TRBD2. V gave up 4 bases and J gave up 2 bases; unmatched junction bases: 5. The CDR3 extends over 15 amino acids. The germline CDR1 and CDR2 sequences are LNHDA and SQIVND (reference sequence). CDR3: CASSNLLADTDTQYF. CDR3 DNA: TGTGCCAGTAGTAATCTACTAGCGGACACAGATACGCAGTATTTT.

The CDR3 here is CASSWGQAPSEQFF. CDR3 sequence (DNA): TGTGCCAGTAGCTGGGGACAGGCCCCCAGTGAGCAGTTCTTC. The chain employs TRBV19 and TRBJ2-1, with 8 bases matching TRBD1. Trimming removed 6 bases from V and 9 bases from J; junction bases left unmatched: 10. The CDR3 spans 14 residues. Germline V lookup: CDR1 LNHDA, CDR2 SQIVND (reference sequence).

The chain links TRBV5-4 to TRBJ2-1, with D perhaps TRBD1 or TRBD2 (5 bases each). CDR1 and CDR2 (germline): SGHNT, YYREEE (reference sequence). The V end lost 9 bases, the J end lost 8 bases, and 15 bases lay between the germline ends. CDR3 length equals 12 residues. The CDR3 DNA sequence: TGTGCCATCCTGGGGACGGGCTATGAGCAGTTCTTC. The encoded protein is CAILGTGYEQFF. Full variable domain (missing parts from reference TRBV5-4 and TRBJ2-1): ETGVTQSPTHLIKTRGQQVTLRCSSQSGHNTVSWYQQALGQGPQFIFQYYREEENGRGNFPPRFSGLQFPNYSSELNVNALELDDSALYLCAILGTGYEQFFGPGTRLTVL.

With regard to this clonotype: This may come from a read error, since a much larger clone is one base off. The chain uses TRBV7-2 and TRBJ2-1, with D hard to call. Germline-derived CDR1 and CDR2 are SGHTA and FQGNSA. This CDR3 comprises 13 residues. The CDR3 region is CASSLDTYKEQFF. DNA for the CDR3: TGTGCCAGCAGCTTAGACACCTACAAAGAGCAGTTCTTC.

This clonotype showed up just a few times. The chain uses TRBV29-1 and TRBJ2-7; possibly TRBD1 for D (5 bases). Trimming stripped 0 bases from V and 7 bases from J, with 13 bases between. The CDR3 loop spans 13 amino acids. Germline loops: CDR1 SQVTM, CDR2 ANQGSEA. CDR3 in amino acids: CSVEDPGIREQYF. CDR3 nucleotides: TGCAGCGTTGAAGATCCAGGGATCCGGGAGCAGTACTTC.

This clonotype was seen a handful of times. V gene TRBV11-2 combines with J gene TRBJ2-4; D call uncertain. This CDR3 contains 15 residues. Between the trimmed V and J ends, which lost 5 bases and 1 base, there was a span of 12 bases. The germline CDR1 and CDR2 sequences are SGHAT and FQNNGV. CDR3 bases: TGTGCCAGCAGCCGAAGGATTAGGGCCAAAAACATTCAGTACTTC. The encoded protein is CASSRRIRAKNIQYF.

This clonotype was seen only a few times. The CDR3 is CASSPRTADTQYF. CDR3 DNA sequence: TGTGCCAGTAGCCCAAGGACAGCAGATACGCAGTATTTT. V is TRBV19 and J is TRBJ2-3, with TRBD1 as a possible D gene (6 bases). The CDR3 has 13 residues. The germline gives CDR1 LNHDA, CDR2 SQIVND (reference sequence). V was cut by 6 bases and J by 4 bases, with 11 bases left in between.

The chain has TRBV20-1 and TRBJ2-7; weak D call: TRBD2 (6 bases). The V gene lost 1 base and the J gene lost 0 bases, with 19 bases spanning the gap. CDR3 size: 17 residues. Germline CDR1 reads DFQATT; CDR2 reads SNEGSKA (reference sequence). CDR3: CSARVWRDSQASYEQYF. CDR3 coding DNA: TGCAGTGCTAGAGTATGGCGGGACTCTCAAGCCTCCTACGAGCAGTACTTC.

The chain carries TRBV9 and TRBJ2-1, with D possibly called TRBD1 or TRBD2 (5 bases each). Germline V gene sequence: CDR1 SGDLS, CDR2 YYNGEE. V was pared by 4 bases and J by 6 bases, with 17 bases between. This CDR3 is built from 15 residues. The CDR3 reads CASSSAGTALNEQFF. In nucleotides, the CDR3 is TGTGCCAGCAGCTCTGCCGGGACGGCACTCAATGAGCAGTTCTTC.

The chain recombines TRBV9 with TRBJ1-2, with a tentative D call TRBD1 (6 bases). This CDR3 contains 13 residues. Germline V lookup: CDR1 SGDLS, CDR2 YYNGEE. V was trimmed by 6 bases and J by 1 base, leaving 10 bases between them. The CDR3, as DNA: TGTGCCAGCACGGAGGGGGGTAACTATGGCTACACCTTC. Protein: CASTEGGNYGYTF.

CDR3 coding DNA: TGTGCCAGCAATCCGGGACACCTAGCCGACGAGCAGTACTTC. Translating gives CASNPGHLADEQYF. The genes are TRBV12-3 or TRBV12-4 and TRBJ2-7; the D gene is possibly TRBD1 (6 bases). The CDR3 has 14 residues. V was clipped by 7 bases and J by 5 bases, with 18 bases between them.

Notes on this clonotype: Since the CDR3 does not end with the conserved phenylalanine or tryptophan, this likely comes from a read error. The limits of the CDR3 on the DNA are not certain, so only TCRdb's listed CDR3 is given. The chain uses TRBV7-6 and TRBJ2-5; TRBD1, as called in the table, went unchecked against the DNA. Germline V CDR1 and CDR2: SGHVS, FNYEAQ. Including both end residues, the CDR3 is 12 amino acids long. CDR3 sequence reads: CASSKEDRIARL.

The chain has TRBV11-2 and TRBJ2-1; 8 bases align to TRBD2. V dropped 0 bases and J dropped 6; count of bases not matched to a gene: 7. The CDR3 spans 16 residues. Germline V gene sequence: CDR1 SGHAT, CDR2 FQNNGV. The CDR3 spells CASSLDPLGGANEQFF. CDR3 bases: TGTGCCAGCAGCTTAGATCCCCTCGGGGGGGCCAATGAGCAGTTCTTC.

Regarding this clonotype: This sequence may be a read error, since a much larger clone differs from it by one base. This chain connects TRBV28 to TRBJ2-7; either TRBD1 or TRBD2 may supply D (5 bases each). The CDR3 covers 15 residues. CDR1 is MDHEN, CDR2 SYDVKM, per germline. V was shortened by 6 bases and J by 6 bases, with 21 bases between the two germline ends. CDR3 amino acids: CASRLASGSLCEQYF. The CDR3 region has the DNA TGTGCCAGCAGGCTAGCCTCAGGGAGCCTCTGCGAGCAGTACTTC.